Presented here are 2 T cell receptor beta chains from one specimen sequenced in a study of blood T cell repertoires in COVID-19. Clones were read by immunoSEQ multiplex PCR, and TCRdb kept only the in-frame ones, dropping some. Of about 29,000 clones listed, 80% to 85% were seen once; the top ten hold 8% to 10%. Material: peripheral blood. All receptors derive from a man older than 75 with active COVID-19.

This chain links TRBV6-5 with TRBJ2-6, with D uncertain. The CDR3 spans 14 residues. Germline V lookup: CDR1 MNHEY, CDR2 SVGAGI. V gave up 11 bases and J gave up 1 base, with 12 bases separating them. CDR3 sequence reads: CASRVSSGANVLTF. The CDR3 DNA reads TGTGCCTCTCGAGTGTCATCTGGGGCCAACGTCCTGACTTTC.

The rearrangement joins TRBV5-8 to TRBJ1-5, with D possibly TRBD1 on 5 matching bases. The CDR3 extends over 16 amino acids. CDR1 SGHTS and CDR2 YDEGEE come from the germline V gene. V lost 0 bases, J lost 4 bases, and 14 bases lay in between. CDR3 sequence (DNA): TGTGCCAGCAGCTTGGATGGGTCAGGGCGAAATCAGCCCCAGCATTTT. Amino acids: CASSLDGSGRNQPQHF.